This entry describes one T cell receptor (beta chain). Its antigen remains unidentified. Naive CD8 populations comprised CD45RO-negative cells positively selected for CCR7, excluding terminally differentiated effector memory CD45RA+ cells. It was at deep level that the assay was run. Per sorted-subset replicate PCR, input was around 220 ng DNA, representing roughly 30,000 T cell genomes. The protocol was immunoSEQ multiplex PCR, while the TCRdb copy is restricted to in-frame clones and leaves out a portion. This sample has a few hundred thousand clones, with roughly 96% found just once. Germline CDR1 and CDR2: MNHEY and SMNVEV (reference sequence). This CDR3 is 13 amino acids long. V was clipped by 1 base and J by 5 bases, with 6 bases between them. The sample is drawn from a study of shared clonotypes between healthy human individuals. Notes on the study in general: Naive subsets typically showed greater estimated richness than memory subsets. Between four donors, naive CD4 clonotypes were shared at a level of around 5.2%.

The sequenced sample was naive CD8+ T cells sorted from blood. This receptor was identified in a woman under 40 in good health. This chain uses TRBV27 with TRBJ2-1; no definite D call. CDR3 nucleotide sequence: TGTGCCAGCAGTTTATATACCAACAATGAGCAGTTCTTC. Its protein is CASSLYTNNEQFF.